Listed below are T cell receptor beta chains from one sample, sequenced in a study of T cell responses to AZD1222 COVID-19 vaccine. Produced via immunoSEQ multiplex PCR; TCRdb's table is partial and in-frame only. In the table there are roughly 82,000 clones, around 83% of which are singletons. The sequences come from peripheral blood, collected on day 0 of AZD1222 vaccination. All receptors derive from an adult in good health. Each CDR3 is given with its conserved first and last residue. The D gene is left open where the match is weak. Expanded clones are given a class, and other clones once, few, many or no size at all.

size	D	V	J	CDR3	DNA
.	.	TRBV9	TRBJ1-4	CASSPGRPTNEKLFF	TGTGCCAGCAGCCCGGGGAGGCCAACTAATGAAAAACTGTTTTTT
once	TRBD2	TRBV7-9	TRBJ2-1	CASSDGGGDNEQFF	TGTGCCAGCAGCGACGGGGGAGGGGACAATGAGCAGTTCTTC
.	.	TRBV9	TRBJ2-2	CASNRIGRNTGELFF	TGTGCCAGCAACCGGATCGGCCGGAACACCGGGGAGCTGTTTTTT
.	.	TRBV29-1	TRBJ2-5	CSVYRDLGETQYF	TGCAGCGTCTACAGGGACCTCGGGGAGACCCAGTACTTC
.	.	TRBV27	TRBJ2-7	CASSPSGGLYEQYF	TGTGCCAGCAGTCCGAGTGGGGGGCTCTACGAGCAGTACTTC
.	.	TRBV3-1/TRBV3-2	TRBJ2-1	CASSQGVTNREQFF	TGTGCCAGCAGCCAAGGAGTTACCAATAGAGAGCAGTTCTTC
few	.	TRBV5-1	TRBJ1-4	CASSSMNEKLFF	TGCGCCAGCAGCTCTATGAATGAAAAACTGTTTTTT
.	.	TRBV24-1	TRBJ1-1	CATSDSRRGDTEAFF	TGTGCCACCAGTGATTCCCGACGGGGGGACACTGAAGCTTTCTTT
.	TRBD2	TRBV7-2	TRBJ2-1	CASTRWGLGADNEQFF	TGTGCCAGCACCCGATGGGGACTAGGTGCCGACAATGAGCAGTTCTTC
few	.	TRBV5-1	TRBJ1-2	CASSLGRDLGYTF	TGCGCCAGCAGCCTCGGACGGGACTTGGGCTACACCTTC
.	.	TRBV6-2/TRBV6-3	TRBJ1-1	CASSYSPGALNTEAFF	TGTGCCAGCAGTTACTCCCCAGGGGCCCTGAACACTGAAGCTTTCTTT
.	TRBD1	TRBV5-1	TRBJ2-3	CASSLAGQGADTQYF	TGCGCCAGCAGCTTGGCGGGACAGGGGGCAGATACGCAGTATTTT
.	TRBD2	TRBV4-3	TRBJ2-4	CASRKSGAGAKNIQHF	TGCGCCAGCAGGAAAAGCGGGGCGGGAGCCAAAAACATTCAGCACTTC
.	TRBD1	TRBV19	TRBJ2-7	CASPRGFKQYF	TGTGCCAGCCCCAGGGGGTTCAAGCAGTACTTC
.	.	TRBV19	TRBJ1-2	CASSIDLEGEHYGYTF	TGTGCCAGTAGTATAGATCTGGAGGGAGAACACTATGGCTACACCTTC
.	TRBD1	TRBV6-2/TRBV6-3	TRBJ2-7	CASSLRQGATYEQYF	TGTGCCAGCAGTTTACGACAGGGGGCGACGTACGAGCAGTACTTC
.	.	TRBV10-1	TRBJ2-3	CATPPGHRTDTQYF	TGCGCCACCCCACCGGGACACAGGACAGATACGCAGTATTTT
.	.	TRBV7-3	TRBJ1-1	CASSSGPLLSGTEAFF	TGTGCCAGCAGCTCGGGCCCACTTCTCTCCGGCACTGAAGCTTTCTTT
.	.	TRBV7-2	TRBJ2-1	CASKIGPGGPWNEQFF	TGTGCCAGCAAAATCGGTCCGGGGGGCCCTTGGAATGAGCAGTTCTTC
.	TRBD2	TRBV5-1	TRBJ2-1	CASSSYSGGPNEQFF	TGCGCCAGCAGCTCGTATAGCGGGGGGCCGAATGAGCAGTTCTTC
.	.	TRBV27	TRBJ2-7	CASSLFLQGEQYF	TGTGCCAGCAGTTTATTCCTACAGGGCGAGCAGTACTTC
.	TRBD1	TRBV10-3	TRBJ2-5	CAISNSRDRGETQYF	TGTGCCATCAGTAACTCCCGGGACAGGGGAGAGACCCAGTACTTC
.	.	TRBV27	TRBJ1-6	CASSKLDSPLHF	TGTGCCAGCAGTAAACTGGACTCACCCCTCCACTTT
.	.	TRBV28	TRBJ1-3	CASSPPDSGNTIYF	TGTGCCAGCAGTCCGCCGGACTCTGGAAACACCATATATTTT
once	TRBD1	TRBV7-2	TRBJ1-3	CASSLSLRGRGNTIYF	TGTGCCAGCAGCTTAAGTTTAAGGGGGCGTGGAAACACCATATATTTT
few	TRBD1	TRBV27	TRBJ1-6	CGTGEGFNSPLHF	TGTGGAACAGGGGAGGGATTTAATTCACCCCTCCACTTT
.	.	TRBV9	TRBJ1-2	CASSVGGSNYGYTF	TGTGCCAGCAGCGTAGGCGGCAGTAACTATGGCTACACCTTC
.	.	TRBV5-6	TRBJ1-6	CASSISSRDSYNSPLHF	TGTGCCAGCAGCATCTCGTCCAGGGACTCCTATAATTCACCCCTCCACTTT
.	TRBD1	TRBV5-1	TRBJ2-5	CASSLGTGETQYF	TGCGCCAGCAGCCTAGGGACAGGGGAGACCCAGTACTTC
.	.	TRBV28	TRBJ1-2	CASSLVQHYGYTF	TGTGCCAGCAGTTTAGTTCAGCACTATGGCTACACCTTC
.	TRBD1	TRBV18	TRBJ1-1	CASSVRTLGQGDTEAFF	TGTGCCAGCTCTGTACGTACCCTTGGACAGGGGGACACTGAAGCTTTCTTT
.	.	TRBV2	TRBJ2-3	CASSEAAFTDTQYF	TGTGCCAGCAGTGAAGCGGCTTTCACAGATACGCAGTATTTT
.	TRBD1	TRBV5-1	TRBJ1-4	CASSWGDRVVEKLFF	TGCGCCAGCAGCTGGGGAGACAGGGTTGTTGAAAAACTGTTTTTT
.	.	TRBV7-2	TRBJ1-1	CASSLGTGMNTEAFF	TGTGCCAGCAGCTTAGGGACGGGGATGAACACTGAAGCTTTCTTT
.	.	TRBV3-1/TRBV3-2	TRBJ2-7	CASSQVREQYF	TGTGCCAGCAGCCAAGTTAGGGAGCAGTACTTC
.	TRBD1	TRBV9	TRBJ2-5	CASSTRQGSVTETQYF	TGTGCCAGCAGCACCCGACAGGGCTCCGTGACGGAGACCCAGTACTTC
.	.	TRBV7-2	TRBJ1-3	CASRPAAGDTIYF	TGTGCCAGCAGACCAGCGGCGGGAGACACCATATATTTT
.	.	TRBV12-3/TRBV12-4	TRBJ1-2	CASSLRNYGYTF	TGTGCCAGCAGTTTAAGGAACTATGGCTACACCTTC
.	.	TRBV6-5	TRBJ1-6	CASSYWSSSYNSPLHF	TGTGCCAGCAGTTACTGGTCGAGCTCCTATAATTCACCCCTCCACTTT
.	TRBD1	TRBV7-2	TRBJ1-2	CASSLTGQGGHGYTF	TGTGCCAGCAGCTTAACGGGACAGGGAGGTCATGGCTACACCTTC
once	TRBD1	TRBV6-2/TRBV6-3	TRBJ2-7	CASSPGVTDRARYEQYF	TGTGCCAGCAGTCCCGGGGTAACGGACAGGGCGCGGTACGAGCAGTACTTC
.	TRBD1	TRBV11-2	TRBJ2-1	CASSWTGGAEFF	TGTGCCAGCAGCTGGACAGGGGGCGCGGAGTTCTTC
few	.	TRBV6-5	TRBJ1-2	CASRGLGLGYGYTF	TGTGCCAGCAGGGGTTTGGGATTAGGCTATGGCTACACCTTC
.	.	TRBV13	TRBJ2-7	CASSLVGSYEQYF	TGTGCCAGCAGCTTAGTGGGCTCCTACGAGCAGTACTTC
once	.	TRBV29-1	TRBJ1-2	CSSSPGGAGYGYTF	TGCAGCTCATCCCCGGGGGGCGCCGGCTATGGCTACACCTTC
.	TRBD2	TRBV9	TRBJ2-5	CASSVLSGGQEGETQYF	TGTGCCAGCAGCGTGCTCAGCGGGGGGCAAGAGGGAGAGACCCAGTACTTC
.	TRBD1	TRBV6-5	TRBJ1-1	CASSQQGALYTEAFF	TGTGCCAGCAGCCAGCAGGGGGCCCTTTACACTGAAGCTTTCTTT
once	.	TRBV27	TRBJ2-7	CASTSWGANEQYF	TGTGCCAGCACCTCCTGGGGGGCAAACGAGCAGTACTTC